This T cell receptor (beta chain) derives from a study of Ad26.COV2.S vaccination and SARS-CoV-2 variants. Looking at the study overall: Ad26.COV2.S was injected intramuscularly once or twice, 56 days apart.

The germline V gene has CDR1 KGHSH and CDR2 LQKENI. The V end was cut by 1 base, the J end by 3 bases, with 13 bases between. This CDR3 spans 15 amino acids. Of note for this clone: Its antigen is unknown.

As for treatment: some 20 received Ad26.COV2.S at low or high dose, single or two shots; about 5 received placebo; per-sample allocation not given. On day 63 after the first injection, vaccine and placebo recipients gave samples. Study outcomes and limitations: Analyses that measured TCR breadth and depth may have underestimated total T cell responses. With respect to non-spike TCR breadth, vaccine and placebo recipients were similar.

This table comes from immunoSEQ multiplex PCR, and its TCRdb copy is limited to in-frame clones, with some not included. Here the sample spans some 370,000 clones, 83% being singletons. The TCR comes from a person aged 18-65 years who received the Ad26.COV2.S COVID-19 vaccine or a placebo. The specimen comprised peripheral blood, sampled in a trial of Ad26.COV2.S vaccine versus placebo. V usage is TRBV18 and J usage is TRBJ2-7; tentatively, D is TRBD1 (5 bases). CDR3 amino acids: CASSPRQGIYYEQYF. The CDR3 nucleotides are TGTGCCAGCTCACCACGCCAGGGTATCTACTACGAGCAGTACTTC.